The 18 T cell receptor beta chains below come from one sample, sequenced in a study of blood T cell repertoires in COVID-19. Generated by immunoSEQ multiplex PCR, the TCRdb table keeps only in-frame clones and is missing some. The top ten hold 4.5% to 5% of the sample, which has more than 60,000 clones, roughly nine tenths seen once. Material for sequencing was peripheral blood. The source of these receptors is a woman in her forties or fifties with active COVID-19.

This clone was seen a few times. The V gene is TRBV2, the J gene TRBJ1-1; weak D call: TRBD1 (6 bases). From germline, CDR1 is SNHLY and CDR2 FYNNEI. The CDR3 length is 13 residues. Trimming took 6 bases from V and 2 from J, leaving 10 bases between them. CDR3 in DNA: TGTGCCAGCAGCCCGGGACAAAACACTGAAGCTTTCTTT. Translation gives CASSPGQNTEAFF.

V and J are TRBV18 and TRBJ2-7; D is unresolved. There are 12 residues in the CDR3. V lost 2 bases, J lost 5 bases, and 7 bases lay in between. In germline, CDR1 is KGHSH, CDR2 LQKENI. This CDR3 reads CASSPNQNEQYF. CDR3 coding DNA: TGTGCCAGCTCACCAAACCAGAACGAGCAGTACTTC.

The chain is built from TRBV6-5 and TRBJ1-2; 8 bases are a match to TRBD1. The CDR3 is 14 amino acids. Trimming at V came to 6 bases and at J to 6 bases, leaving 9 bases not matched to a gene. Germline lookup yields CDR1 MNHEY and CDR2 SVGAGI. The chain's CDR3 is CASRQNDRGHGYTF. The CDR3 DNA follows: TGTGCCAGCAGACAAAACGACAGGGGACATGGCTACACCTTC.

The chain carries TRBV19 and TRBJ1-2; D is uncertain. The CDR3 runs 13 residues. Trimming took 9 bases from V and 2 from J, leaving 13 bases between them. Germline CDR1 LNHDA, CDR2 SQIVND (reference sequence). CDR3 loop: CASLRSGNYGYTF. The CDR3, as DNA: TGTGCCAGCCTTAGGTCGGGGAACTATGGCTACACCTTC.

This sequence joins TRBV5-1 and TRBJ2-7, with a possible D match to TRBD2 (6 bases). The CDR3 is 15 residues long. CDR1 and CDR2 (germline): SGHRS, YFSETQ. V lost 4 bases, J lost 2 bases, and 16 bases lay in between. The CDR3 region is CASSQGLSPAYEQYF. Written as DNA, the CDR3 is TGCGCCAGCAGCCAGGGACTTTCTCCGGCCTACGAGCAGTACTTC.

V is TRBV25-1 and J is TRBJ2-7, with D tentatively TRBD2 (5 bases). CDR3 size: 15 residues. V was shortened by 1 base and J by 4 bases, with 14 bases between the two germline ends. Germline-derived CDR1 and CDR2 are MGHDK and SYGVNS. The CDR3, as DNA: TGTGCCAGCAGTGAATCCGGGATCCTGGGGTACGAGCAGTACTTC. It codes for CASSESGILGYEQYF.

CDR3 loop: CATSPGGAGGEQYF. CDR3 bases: TGTGCCACCAGCCCCGGGGGGGCGGGAGGCGAGCAGTACTTC. V is TRBV15 and J is TRBJ2-7; 8 bases agree with TRBD2. The CDR3 is 14 residues long. Per the germline V gene, CDR1 is LNHNV and CDR2 is YYDKDF (reference sequence). J gave up 6 bases and V 5 bases, and 9 bases lay outside the gene matches.

The chain carries TRBV7-9 and TRBJ1-6; TRBD1 aligns across 7 bases. From germline, CDR1 is SEHNR and CDR2 FQNEAQ (reference sequence). CDR3 length: 16 residues. The V gene end was trimmed by 3 bases and the J gene end by 4 bases; junction bases not matched to a gene: 6. CDR3 region: CASSFYRDRYNSPLHF. In DNA form, the CDR3 reads TGTGCCAGCAGCTTTTACCGGGACAGATATAATTCACCCCTCCACTTT.

This rearrangement joins TRBV5-4 to TRBJ2-5; 8 positions agree with TRBD2. With V trimmed by 1 base and J by 5 bases, 7 bases remained unmatched. The CDR3 is 15 amino acids. Per germline, CDR1 SGHNT and CDR2 YYREEE (reference sequence). The CDR3 DNA sequence: TGTGCCAGCAGCTTGAGGTTGGGCGGGAGGGAGACCCAGTACTTC. It is translated as CASSLRLGGRETQYF.

The rearrangement uses TRBV6-5 and TRBJ2-7; 9 bases align to TRBD1. Germline CDR1 is MNHEY and CDR2 is SVGAGI. V was clipped by 0 bases and J by 1 base; unmatched bases: 4. The CDR3 is 16 amino acids. CDR3 amino acids: CASSYSYRGRSYEQYF. CDR3 nucleotides: TGTGCCAGCAGTTACTCGTACAGGGGGCGTTCCTACGAGCAGTACTTC.

V usage is TRBV12-3 or TRBV12-4 and J usage is TRBJ2-7, with TRBD2 as a possible D gene (6 bases). V lost 0 bases to trimming and J lost 12 bases, with 12 bases between them. The CDR3 is 12 amino acids. The CDR3 bases are TGTGCCAGCAGTTTAGCCCAGACGGGAGTGTACTTC. Protein sequence: CASSLAQTGVYF.

The chain recombines TRBV27 with TRBJ2-7; 8 nucleotides line up with TRBD2. Germline V gene data show CDR1 as MNHEY and CDR2 as SMNVEV (reference sequence). Unmatched junction bases numbered 11, after V lost 3 bases and J lost 4 bases. This CDR3 is 16 amino acids long. In DNA form, the CDR3 reads TGTGCCAGCAGTTTTGGGCCCGCGGGGGGAGGTTACGAGCAGTACTTC. Translated: CASSFGPAGGGYEQYF.

This chain connects TRBV14 to TRBJ2-4; D might be TRBD2 (6 bases). V lost 1 base and J 1 base, leaving 14 bases between the germline ends. The CDR3 totals 17 residues. The germline V gene has CDR1 SGHDN and CDR2 FVKESK. The CDR3 sequence is CASSQVGSRGAKNIQYF. CDR3 coding DNA: TGTGCCAGCAGCCAAGTCGGGAGCAGAGGGGCCAAAAACATTCAGTACTTC.

The gene calls are TRBV30 and TRBJ2-7; 14 bases agree with TRBD2. This CDR3 comprises 17 residues. The V and J ends lost 5 bases and 0 bases, in that order; junction bases with no gene match: 9. The germline V gene encodes CDR1 GTSNPN and CDR2 SVGIG (reference sequence). The CDR3 DNA reads as TGTGCCTGGGGAGGACTAGCGGGAGGCCGGATCTCCTACGAGCAGTACTTC. This sequence encodes CAWGGLAGGRISYEQYF.

The chain joins TRBV14 to TRBJ2-1; weak D call: TRBD2 (6 bases). Germline CDR1 reads SGHDN; CDR2 reads FVKESK. V dropped 2 bases and J dropped 15 bases, with 14 bases sitting between them. The CDR3 loop spans 12 amino acids. DNA of the CDR3: TGTGCCAGCAGCCAAAACGGGAGATCGGTGTTCTTC. Translated, it gives CASSQNGRSVFF.

The V call is TRBV3-1 (or the pseudogene TRBV3-2), the J call TRBJ1-1; a possible D gene is TRBD1 (6 bases). The V end was cut by 1 base, the J end by 5 bases, with 14 bases between. In germline, CDR1 is LGHDT, CDR2 YNNKEL (reference sequence). This CDR3 region has 15 residues. CDR3 nucleotide sequence: TGTGCCAGCAGCCAAGCACAGGGTAGTCGGACTGAAGCTTTCTTT. Protein sequence: CASSQAQGSRTEAFF.

Only one count was recorded for this clone. This chain joins TRBV7-3 and TRBJ2-3; 7 positions match TRBD2. The V gene end was trimmed by 2 bases and the J gene end by 5 bases; junction bases not matched to a gene: 13. There are 17 residues in the CDR3. From germline, CDR1 is SGHTA and CDR2 FQGTGA. Written as DNA, the CDR3 is TGTGCCAGCAGCTTATTCCGGAGGGAGGGGCTCGTAGATACGCAGTATTTT. This translates into CASSLFRREGLVDTQYF.

The J gene is TRBJ1-3, the V gene TRBV9; D not resolved. The V gene's germline CDR1 is SGDLS and CDR2 YYNGEE. This CDR3 has 17 amino acids. V was cut by 3 bases and J by 1 base, with 17 bases left in between. This CDR3 is CASSAQLAAGSGNTIYF. The DNA for the CDR3 is TGTGCCAGCAGCGCCCAACTAGCGGCGGGGTCTGGAAACACCATATATTTT.